This note documents a single T cell receptor beta chain sequence. The data derive from a study of shared clonotypes between healthy human individuals. Germline CDR1 and CDR2: SGDLS and YYNGEE. The CDR3 totals 15 residues. Trimming shortened V by 3 bases and J by 1 base, and 13 bases separated the two germline ends. Clones were sequenced by immunoSEQ multiplex PCR, and TCRdb holds only the in-frame ones, with some missing. The table records some 1,400,000 clones, roughly 96% of them present only once. The V call is TRBV9, the J call TRBJ2-5; D remains ambiguous. The sequence came from a man aged 25-45 years in good health. Sequencing used naive CD4+ T cells sorted from blood. Subset here: CD45RA+ positively selected. DNA for the CDR3: TGTGCCAGCAGCGCGGAACGACGTTTCCAAGAGACCCAGTACTTC. Translated, it gives CASSAERRFQETQYF.